A selection of T cell receptor beta chains follows, all from one sample in a study of PD-1 blockade in classical Hodgkin lymphoma. This table comes from immunoSEQ multiplex PCR, and its TCRdb copy is limited to in-frame clones, with some not included. Of about 97,000 clones listed, 65% to 85% are singletons. Source: peripheral blood mononuclear cells (PBMCs), taken at baseline. These TCRs come from a human donor with classical Hodgkin lymphoma. Both conserved end residues are part of each CDR3.

J | V | CDR3
TRBJ1-2 | TRBV5-6 | CASSLAGQGAYGYTF
TRBJ2-6 | TRBV9 | CASSVNPQSWGGSGANVLTF
TRBJ1-5 | TRBV28 | CASSFFGQGEKQPQHF
TRBJ1-5 | TRBV6-1 | CASKGTDQPQHF
TRBJ2-3 | TRBV10-1 | CASSGLAGGLDTQYF
TRBJ1-2 | TRBV10-3 | CAISVGSGYTF
TRBJ1-1 | TRBV28 | CASSSPPPKDEAFF
TRBJ1-5 | TRBV19 | CATRGTGVNQPQHF
TRBJ1-2 | TRBV6-1 | CASSGLTGSANYGYTF
TRBJ2-3 | TRBV7-9 | CASSFRTGKVHTQYF
TRBJ1-2 | TRBV6-1 | CASSEGWGQGYGYTF
TRBJ2-1 | TRBV18 | CASSPGESSYNEQFF
TRBJ2-5 | TRBV5-4 | CASSLGSDGETQYF